This TCR beta chain was identified during a study of T cell repertoires in cytomegalovirus infection. As for the study in general: CMV infection and matching HLA type were both indicated by public TCR beta signatures.

TCRdb independently ran MiXCR on the reads; one entry per CDR3 protein. The sample lists about 300,000 distinct CDR3 sequences, 8% to 10% occurring once. Overall study findings and caveats: Accumulated public TCR beta family frequency recognized individuals carrying CMV together with the relevant HLA. HLA-C-restricted CMV clonotypes gave the most frequent clonotype in two of eight donors.

The CDR3 is made up of 14 amino acids. CDR1 KGHSH and CDR2 LQKENI come from the germline V gene. The V and J ends lost 6 bases and 6 bases respectively, with 16 bases between them. This clonotype has ten or more counts. Its antigen remains unknown. Material for sequencing was PBMCs. This receptor was taken from a human donor in good health (CMV status not recorded). Some clones in this sample may be carry-over from other donors' samples. This sequence joins TRBV18 and TRBJ2-3; D may be TRBD2 (6 bases). CDR3 nucleotide sequence: TGTGCCAGCTCCCTGGAACTAGCAGCGGATACGCAGTATTTT. This encodes CASSLELAADTQYF.